These 28 T cell receptor beta chains were all obtained from the same sample, sequenced in a study of T cell responses to AZD1222 COVID-19 vaccine. Assay used: immunoSEQ multiplex PCR; TCRdb lists only in-frame clones, some missing. The table includes some 140,000 clones, 70% to 90% detected once. The sequences come from peripheral blood, collected on day 0 of AZD1222 vaccination. The receptors derive from an adult in good health.

The chain has TRBV9 and TRBJ2-5, with a possible D match to TRBD2 (6 bases). Between the trimmed V and J ends, which lost 0 bases and 4 bases, there was a span of 10 bases. CDR1 is SGDLS, CDR2 YYNGEE, per germline. This CDR3 spans 14 amino acids. In nucleotides, the CDR3 is TGTGCCAGCAGCGTAGCGGGAGATAGAGAGACCCAGTACTTC. As protein: CASSVAGDRETQYF.

The rearrangement joins TRBV7-9 to TRBJ2-5, with TRBD1 identical over 9 bases. V was pared by 8 bases and J by 9 bases, with 7 bases of the junction left unmatched. The CDR3 covers 12 residues. CDR1 is SEHNR and CDR2 is FQNEAQ in the germline V gene (reference sequence). CDR3 DNA sequence: TGTGCCAGCTGGGACAGGGATGAGTCCCAGTACTTC. This encodes CASWDRDESQYF.

The chain is built from TRBV27 and TRBJ1-2; the match to TRBD1 covers 7 bases. CDR3 length: 14 residues. Germline V gene lookup returns CDR1 MNHEY and CDR2 SMNVEV (reference sequence). The ends lost 2 bases at V and 7 bases at J; junction bases unmatched: 7. Written as DNA, the CDR3 is TGTGCCAGCAGTTTAGAGGCAGGGGGTCGTGGCTACACCTTC. As protein: CASSLEAGGRGYTF.

In DNA form, the CDR3 reads TGTGCCAGCAGCCCCGGGCCCGATTCACCCCTCCACTTT. This sequence encodes CASSPGPDSPLHF. The V gene is TRBV2, the J gene TRBJ1-6; D gene uncertain. Looked up from germline, CDR1 is SNHLY and CDR2 is FYNNEI. The V end was cut by 6 bases, the J end by 8 bases, with 11 bases between. The CDR3 length is 13 residues.

This chain connects TRBV5-1 to TRBJ1-3; 7 nucleotides match TRBD1. J was trimmed by 4 bases and V by 0 bases; bases with no gene match: 4. CDR3 length: 15 amino acids. Germline V lookup: CDR1 SGHRS, CDR2 YFSETQ. The DNA of the CDR3 is TGCGCCAGCAGCTTGGCAGCAGGGGGAGGAAACACCATATATTTT. Encoded protein: CASSLAAGGGNTIYF.

The chain couples TRBV7-2 to TRBJ1-2, with D possibly matching TRBD1 (6 bases). V dropped 4 bases and J dropped 8 bases, with 14 bases sitting between them. This CDR3 region has 13 residues. Germline CDR1 reads SGHTA; CDR2 reads FQGNSA. The CDR3 nucleotides read TGTGCCAGCAGCTACGGAACAGGGATCGGCTACACCTTC. Translated, it gives CASSYGTGIGYTF.

On this clone: The same CDR3 can be traced to other DNA sequences in this sample. The chain employs TRBV7-8 and TRBJ1-2, with no clear D. CDR1 SGHVS and CDR2 FQNEAQ come from the germline V gene. The V gene lost 5 bases and the J gene lost 2 bases, with 9 bases spanning the gap. This CDR3 contains 13 residues. DNA of the CDR3: TGTGCCAGCAGCCTTGGGCAGAACTATGGCTACACCTTC. Its translation: CASSLGQNYGYTF.

V is TRBV28 and J is TRBJ1-2; 8 bases align to TRBD1. The CDR3 is made up of 16 amino acids. CDR1 and CDR2 (germline): MDHEN, SYDVKM. J was trimmed by 6 bases and V by 5 bases; bases with no gene match: 14. The CDR3 sequence is CASSRSGGTGNHGYTF. The CDR3 bases are TGTGCCAGCAGTCGAAGCGGGGGGACAGGAAACCATGGCTACACCTTC.

The chain uses TRBV20-1 and TRBJ1-5; 9 positions match TRBD1. J gave up 0 bases and V 3 bases, and 6 bases lay outside the gene matches. CDR3 size: 16 residues. Germline V gene lookup returns CDR1 DFQATT and CDR2 SNEGSKA (reference sequence). This chain's CDR3 is CSASTGGTFSNQPQHF. CDR3 bases: TGCAGTGCTAGTACAGGGGGCACGTTTAGCAATCAGCCCCAGCATTTT.

The J gene is TRBJ1-1, the V gene TRBV9; D not resolved. The CDR3 is 14 residues long. Germline CDR1 is SGDLS and CDR2 is YYNGEE. V lost 3 bases, J lost 1 base, and 10 bases lay in between. CDR3 sequence: CASSAPARNTEAFF. As DNA, the CDR3 is TGTGCCAGCAGCGCTCCAGCCCGGAACACTGAAGCTTTCTTT.

The rearrangement joins TRBV18 to TRBJ1-1; D is perhaps TRBD1 (5 bases). This CDR3 has 15 amino acids. The V gene's germline CDR1 is KGHSH and CDR2 LQKENI. The V and J ends lost 2 bases and 1 base respectively, with 11 bases between them. This CDR3 reads CASSPITGPNTEAFF. CDR3 nucleotide sequence: TGTGCCAGCTCACCAATTACAGGACCGAACACTGAAGCTTTCTTT.

This clone was seen a single time. The rearrangement uses TRBV7-3 and TRBJ2-7; tentative D call: TRBD2 (5 bases). The CDR3 covers 15 residues. The V end was cut by 2 bases, the J end by 3 bases, with 14 bases between. CDR1 is SGHTA, CDR2 FQGTGA, per germline. The CDR3, as DNA: TGTGCCAGCAGCTTAGGGCCTAGCAACATCTACGAGCAGTACTTC. It specifies CASSLGPSNIYEQYF.

The chain links TRBV2 to TRBJ2-7, with 7 nucleotides matching TRBD2. The CDR3 loop spans 14 amino acids. V gave up 5 bases and J gave up 1 base; unmatched junction bases: 5. Germline assignment: CDR1 SNHLY and CDR2 FYNNEI. The CDR3 bases are TGTGCCAGCAGTCCCCGGGACTATTCCTACGAGCAGTACTTC. Translating it yields CASSPRDYSYEQYF.

The chain links TRBV6-5 to TRBJ1-5, with D unclear. The CDR3 sequence is 13 residues long. Trimming left V 10 bases short and J 4 bases short, with 14 bases between. Per germline, CDR1 MNHEY and CDR2 SVGAGI. The CDR3 loop is CATGGQENQPQHF. For the CDR3, the DNA is TGTGCCACCGGCGGGCAGGAGAATCAGCCCCAGCATTTT.

This rearrangement joins TRBV29-1 to TRBJ1-1; possibly TRBD1 for D (5 bases). The V gene lost 3 bases and the J gene lost 7 bases, with 12 bases spanning the gap. The CDR3 has 12 amino acids. Germline values: CDR1 SQVTM, CDR2 ANQGSEA. CDR3 in DNA: TGCAGCGTTGATAAGGGGATGGGTGAAGCTTTCTTT. Encoded protein: CSVDKGMGEAFF.

The CDR3 region is CAISDSGLRYGYTF. DNA of the CDR3: TGTGCCATCAGTGACTCGGGACTGCGCTATGGCTACACCTTC. V is TRBV10-3 and J is TRBJ1-2; D perhaps matches TRBD1 (5 bases). The germline V gene encodes CDR1 ENHRY and CDR2 SYGVKD. The CDR3 is made up of 14 amino acids. Trimming shortened V by 3 bases and J by 4 bases, and 12 bases separated the two germline ends.

The chain carries TRBV27 and TRBJ2-1, with D unresolved. Trimming removed 5 bases at V and 7 bases at J, with 21 bases between. The CDR3 spans 16 residues. CDR1 and CDR2 from the germline V gene are MNHEY and SMNVEV (reference sequence). The CDR3 sequence is CASSLLGITQKNEQFF. DNA of the CDR3: TGTGCCAGCAGTCTCCTAGGGATCACCCAAAAGAATGAGCAGTTCTTC.

The chain is built from TRBV19 and TRBJ1-1; a possible D gene is TRBD1 (6 bases). This CDR3 spans 16 amino acids. The germline V and J ends were trimmed by 1 base and 4 bases, with 16 bases remaining between them. Looked up from germline, CDR1 is LNHDA and CDR2 is SQIVND (reference sequence). CDR3 DNA sequence: TGTGCCAGTAGTATAGCGAGGGGAGGGGGTGTCACTGAAGCTTTCTTT. The encoded protein is CASSIARGGGVTEAFF.

V and J are TRBV2 and TRBJ1-5; D uncertain. Germline V gene sequence: CDR1 SNHLY, CDR2 FYNNEI. The germline V and J ends were trimmed by 2 bases and 3 bases, with 8 bases remaining between them. The CDR3 has 14 residues. The CDR3 bases are TGTGCCAGCAGTGAATCTCCCACCAATCAGCCCCAGCATTTT. This encodes CASSESPTNQPQHF.

V usage is TRBV5-1 and J usage is TRBJ2-2; D is perhaps TRBD2 (5 bases). CDR1 is SGHRS, CDR2 YFSETQ, per germline. Trimming cost V 2 bases and J 0 bases, with 11 bases left between them. The CDR3 has 16 amino acids. The CDR3 sequence: CASSLQPGTNTGELFF. The CDR3 DNA reads as TGCGCCAGCAGCTTACAGCCCGGGACGAACACCGGGGAGCTGTTTTTT.

The V call is TRBV4-2, the J call TRBJ2-7, with 8 positions matching TRBD2. V lost 0 bases and J lost 7; bases outside the gene matches: 5. Germline CDR1 reads LGHNA; CDR2 reads YNFKEQ. The CDR3 is 14 amino acids. CDR3 sequence reads: CASSQDPTGGEQYF. For the CDR3, the DNA is TGTGCCAGCAGCCAAGACCCCACGGGGGGGGAGCAGTACTTC.

The chain joins TRBV3-1 (or the pseudogene TRBV3-2) to TRBJ1-6; a weak D match, TRBD1 (6 bases). This CDR3 region has 15 residues. CDR1 is LGHDT and CDR2 is YNNKEL in the germline V gene (reference sequence). Trimming pared 4 bases from V and 6 bases from J, leaving 13 bases between. CDR3 bases: TGTGCCAGCAGCCCAGCCGGAGGGGGTAATTCACCCCTCCACTTT. Its translation: CASSPAGGGNSPLHF.

The chain links TRBV3-1 (or the pseudogene TRBV3-2) to TRBJ1-1; perhaps TRBD1 as D (5 bases). This CDR3 is 15 amino acids long. Trimming stripped 1 base from V and 0 bases from J, with 9 bases between. CDR1 is LGHDT, CDR2 YNNKEL, per germline (reference sequence). Written as DNA, the CDR3 is TGTGCCAGCAGCCAAGGGGGGGTTATGAACACTGAAGCTTTCTTT. Translating gives CASSQGGVMNTEAFF.

The chain employs TRBV2 and TRBJ1-1, with unresolved D. The CDR3 runs 11 residues. V gave up 7 bases and J gave up 7 bases, with 10 bases separating them. Per germline, CDR1 SNHLY and CDR2 FYNNEI. CDR3: CASIQVIEAFF. CDR3 coding DNA: TGTGCCAGCATTCAGGTAATTGAAGCTTTCTTT.

The J gene is TRBJ2-7, the V gene TRBV25-1; D is perhaps TRBD1 (6 bases). This CDR3 region has 12 residues. V was cut by 8 bases and J by 2 bases, with 10 bases left in between. Germline loops: CDR1 MGHDK, CDR2 SYGVNS. The DNA of the CDR3 is TGTGCCAGCCGCCGGGACACCTACGAGCAGTACTTC. Translation gives CASRRDTYEQYF.

Regarding this clone: Other nucleotide sequences from this sample produce the same CDR3. This rearrangement joins TRBV3-1 (or the pseudogene TRBV3-2) to TRBJ1-5; D remains unclear. This CDR3 contains 12 residues. The V and J ends lost 1 base and 7 bases respectively, with 5 bases between them. Germline-derived CDR1 and CDR2 are LGHDT and YNNKEL (reference sequence). Here the CDR3 DNA reads TGTGCCAGCAGCCAAGCCGGCCAGCCCCAGCATTTT. Translated: CASSQAGQPQHF.

The CDR3 nucleotides read TGTGCCAGTAGTATGTCAGGATTGCATGAGCAGTTCTTC. Encoded protein: CASSMSGLHEQFF. This chain links TRBV19 with TRBJ2-1; D not resolved. This CDR3 region has 13 residues. Germline assignment: CDR1 LNHDA and CDR2 SQIVND (reference sequence). Trimming pared 3 bases from V and 8 bases from J, leaving 11 bases between. Based on the CDR3 plus reference TRBV19 and TRBJ2-1, the full variable domain is DGGITQSPKYLFRKEGQNVTLSCEQNLNHDAMYWYRQDPGQGLRLIYYSQIVNDFQKGDIAEGYSVSREKKESFPLTVTSAQKNPTAFYLCASSMSGLHEQFFGPGTRLTVL.

This chain links TRBV29-1 with TRBJ1-3; no reliable D call. The CDR3 length is 12 residues. Trimming stripped 7 bases from V and 0 bases from J, with 7 bases between. CDR1 is SQVTM and CDR2 is ANQGSEA in the germline V gene. CDR3: CSGGYSGNTIYF. The CDR3 region has the DNA TGCAGCGGCGGGTACTCTGGAAACACCATATATTTT.